Listed here are 2 T cell receptor beta chains from one sample, sequenced in a study of blood T cell repertoires in COVID-19. Here immunoSEQ multiplex PCR was the method, and the copy in TCRdb shows in-frame clones only, minus some. The sample records approximately 190,000 clones, about 90% being singletons. Sequencing was performed on peripheral blood. The receptors were gathered from a man between 60 and 70 years old with active or convalescent COVID-19.

The chain employs TRBV6-5 and TRBJ1-6, with a tentative D call TRBD1 (6 bases). Germline V gene lookup returns CDR1 MNHEY and CDR2 SVGAGI. The CDR3 covers 15 residues. V lost 5 bases and J lost 0, with 8 bases in between. The CDR3 reads CASSKTGSYNSPLHF. The CDR3 DNA is TGTGCCAGCAGTAAGACAGGCTCCTATAATTCACCCCTCCACTTT.

This chain joins TRBV4-1 and TRBJ1-5, with D possibly matching TRBD1 (6 bases). Germline CDR1 and CDR2: MGHRA and YSYEKL. V lost 1 base and J 5 bases, leaving 9 bases between the germline ends. The CDR3 extends over 14 amino acids. CDR3: CASSQGTGYQPQHF. The CDR3 bases are TGCGCCAGCAGCCAAGGTACAGGGTATCAGCCCCAGCATTTT.